This entry features one TCR beta chain sequence. No antigen is known for it. From the RACE reads, TCRdb called clonotypes with MiXCR, one entry per CDR3 protein. In the table there are 80,000 to 95,000 distinct CDR3 sequences, approximately 10% of which are singletons. The data derive from a study of human T cells and chemical hapten exposure. Time point: patch test 2, 6 weeks after DPC sensitization. As for treatment: therapeutic diphenylcyclopropenone sensitization with weekly scalp DPC. Findings and limits, study-wide: Expanded TCRs grouped into significantly more large CDR3 similarity clusters than controls produced.

The receptor's source is a man aged 18 to 29 with alopecia areata. Some clones in this sample may be carry-over from other donors' samples. The source was whole blood, collected in connection with sensitization to the hapten diphenylcyclopropenone (DPC).

The CDR3 bases are TGTGCCAGTAGTATGACAGCCATTTCTTCTGGCTACACCTTC. Protein product: CASSMTAISSGYTF. V is TRBV19 and J is TRBJ1-2; TRBD1 is a possible D gene (5 bases). The CDR3 has 14 residues. The V and J ends lost 3 bases and 7 bases respectively, with 15 bases between them. Germline CDR1 is LNHDA and CDR2 is SQIVND (reference sequence).